Listed below are T cell receptor beta chains from one sample, sequenced in a study of post-analysis software for immune sequencing data. TCRdb fed the PCR reads into MiXCR, producing one record per CDR3 protein. The table shows fewer than 550,000 distinct CDR3 sequences, with about a third occurring only once. Sequenced input: blood. The receptors originated from a girl aged 2 to 17 with multiple sclerosis. Each CDR3 is given with its conserved first and last residue. Fields, in order: J gene, clone size, V gene, D gene, CDR3 DNA, CDR3 protein. The D gene is left open where the match is weak. The listing skips clone size in some rows; elsewhere it reads once, few, many or a size class.

J: TRBJ2-1; size: -; V: TRBV7-2; D: TRBD1; DNA: TGTGCCAGCAGCTATCGGGACAGGGGGCTCTACAATGAGCAGTTCTTC; CDR3: CASSYRDRGLYNEQFF
J: TRBJ2-5; size: few; V: TRBV3-1; D: -; DNA: TGTGCCAGCAGCCAAGTAGCCAACCAAGAGACCCAGTACTTC; CDR3: CASSQVANQETQYF
J: TRBJ2-5; size: -; V: TRBV5-1; D: -; DNA: TGCGCCAGCAGCCACACTTTCTCCCTGAGGGGCTTGGAGACCCAGTACTTC; CDR3: CASSHTFSLRGLETQYF
J: TRBJ1-4; size: few; V: TRBV7-9; D: TRBD1; DNA: TGTGCCAGCACAACAGGGGCCCATGAAAAACTGTTTTTT; CDR3: CASTTGAHEKLFF
J: TRBJ2-2; size: -; V: TRBV29-1; D: TRBD2; DNA: TGCAGCGTTGGGACTAGCGACACCGGGGAGCTGTTTTTT; CDR3: CSVGTSDTGELFF
J: TRBJ1-3; size: few; V: TRBV11-1; D: -; DNA: TGTGCCAGCACCAGGGTTGGAAACACCATATATTTT; CDR3: CASTRVGNTIYF
J: TRBJ2-5; size: few; V: TRBV13; D: TRBD2; DNA: TGTGCCAGCGGTTCACTTGGGCTAGCGGGGGTGGAGACCCAGTACTTC; CDR3: CASGSLGLAGVETQYF
J: TRBJ2-7; size: -; V: TRBV10-2; D: -; DNA: TGCGCCAGCAGTACGATGGGCGACGAGCAGTACTTC; CDR3: CASSTMGDEQYF
J: TRBJ2-1; size: few; V: TRBV20-1; D: -; DNA: TGCAGTGCTAGAGCCTGGCGGGGTGGCTCCTACAATGAGCAGTTCTTC; CDR3: CSARAWRGGSYNEQFF
J: TRBJ2-3; size: -; V: TRBV7-9; D: -; DNA: TGTGCCAGCAGCTTTAGGTCATTGGGAGATACGCAGTATTTT; CDR3: CASSFRSLGDTQYF
J: TRBJ2-7; size: many; V: TRBV7-3; D: TRBD1; DNA: TGTGCCAGCAGCCCTAACGACAGGGGGGAAGAGCAGTACTTC; CDR3: CASSPNDRGEEQYF
J: TRBJ2-3; size: -; V: TRBV11-2; D: -; DNA: TGTGCCAGCAGCTTAGATCTGAGAGGGAATACGCAGTATTTT; CDR3: CASSLDLRGNTQYF
J: TRBJ1-1; size: few; V: TRBV9; D: TRBD1; DNA: TGTGCCAGCAGGGGACAGGGGGGTTCGGACACTGAAGCTTTCTTT; CDR3: CASRGQGGSDTEAFF
J: TRBJ1-2; size: many; V: TRBV7-9; D: -; DNA: TGTGCCAGCAGCCAAATGGATTATGGCTACACCTTC; CDR3: CASSQMDYGYTF
J: TRBJ2-3; size: few; V: TRBV20-1; D: -; DNA: TGCAGTGCTAGAGAGCACGACAGGCAGTATTTT; CDR3: CSAREHDRQYF
J: TRBJ2-4; size: few; V: TRBV7-2; D: TRBD1; DNA: TGTGCCAGCAGCTTAGTCGGGACAGGGATTGACATTCAGTACTTC; CDR3: CASSLVGTGIDIQYF
J: TRBJ1-1; size: -; V: TRBV7-8; D: -; DNA: TGTGCCAGCAGCCCTGGGTGGGGGTCGGTAGACACTGAAGCTTTCTTT; CDR3: CASSPGWGSVDTEAFF
J: TRBJ2-3; size: -; V: TRBV5-1; D: -; DNA: TGCGCCAGCAGCTTGTATGAGAACCCGGCGGACAGCAGCACAGATACGCAGTATTTT; CDR3: CASSLYENPADSSTDTQYF
J: TRBJ2-7; size: -; V: TRBV6-5; D: TRBD1; DNA: TGTGCCACGGGACAGGGGGTTTCCTACGAGCAGTACTTC; CDR3: CATGQGVSYEQYF
J: TRBJ2-1; size: few; V: TRBV5-1; D: TRBD2; DNA: TGCGCCAGCAGCTTTCAACTAGCGGGGTACAATGAGCAGTTCTTC; CDR3: CASSFQLAGYNEQFF
J: TRBJ2-1; size: few; V: TRBV29-1; D: -; DNA: TGCAGCGTTGAACCCCGTGGGCCGAGCTCCTACAATGAGCAGTTCTTC; CDR3: CSVEPRGPSSYNEQFF
J: TRBJ2-7; size: few; V: TRBV2; D: -; DNA: TGTGCCAGCAGTGAAGCTTTAGCGGCGTCCTACGAGCAGTACTTC; CDR3: CASSEALAASYEQYF
J: TRBJ1-2; size: -; V: TRBV15; D: TRBD1; DNA: TGTGCCACCGGCAGGGACAGGGTGGGGGGCTACACCTTC; CDR3: CATGRDRVGGYTF
J: TRBJ1-6; size: few; V: TRBV6-5; D: -; DNA: TGTGCCAGCACGAGAGGAGAGGGATCACCCCCCCACTTT; CDR3: CASTRGEGSPPHF